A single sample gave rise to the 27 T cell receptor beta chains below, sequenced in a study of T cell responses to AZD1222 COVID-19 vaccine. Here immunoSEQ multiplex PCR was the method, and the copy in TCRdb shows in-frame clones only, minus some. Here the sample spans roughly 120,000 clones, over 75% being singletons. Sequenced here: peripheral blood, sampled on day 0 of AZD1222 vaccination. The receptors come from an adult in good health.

CDR3 sequence (DNA): TGTGCCAGCAGCTTGGATAGGCTCACTGAAGCTTTCTTT. Amino acids: CASSLDRLTEAFF. The gene calls are TRBV5-5 and TRBJ1-1; D uncertain. Trimming removed 0 bases from V and 4 bases from J, with 7 bases in between. The CDR3 is 13 amino acids. CDR1 and CDR2 (germline): SGHKS, YYEKEE (reference sequence).

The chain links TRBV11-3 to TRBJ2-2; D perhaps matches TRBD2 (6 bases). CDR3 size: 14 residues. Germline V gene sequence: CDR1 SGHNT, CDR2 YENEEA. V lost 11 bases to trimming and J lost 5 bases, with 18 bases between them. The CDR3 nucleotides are TGTGCCCAGGCTCCACGGGAGAGAACCGGGGAGCTGTTTTTT. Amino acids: CAQAPRERTGELFF.

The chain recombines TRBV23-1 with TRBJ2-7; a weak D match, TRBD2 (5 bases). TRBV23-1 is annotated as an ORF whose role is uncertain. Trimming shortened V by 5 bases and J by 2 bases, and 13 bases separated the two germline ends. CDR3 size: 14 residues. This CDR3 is CASSGGLGTYEQYF. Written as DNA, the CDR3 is TGCGCCAGCAGTGGAGGCTTGGGGACCTACGAGCAGTACTTC.

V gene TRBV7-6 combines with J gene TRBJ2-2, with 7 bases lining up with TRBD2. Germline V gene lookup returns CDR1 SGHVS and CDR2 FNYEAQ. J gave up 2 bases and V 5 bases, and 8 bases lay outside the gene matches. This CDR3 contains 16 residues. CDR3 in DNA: TGTGCCAGCAGCCGGTTTAGCGGGCAAAACACCGGGGAGCTGTTTTTT. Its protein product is CASSRFSGQNTGELFF.

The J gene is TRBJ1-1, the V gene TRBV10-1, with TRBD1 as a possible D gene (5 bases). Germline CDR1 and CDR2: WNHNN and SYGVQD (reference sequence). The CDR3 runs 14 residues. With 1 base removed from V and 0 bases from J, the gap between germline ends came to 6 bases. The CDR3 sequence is CASSEWGLNTEAFF. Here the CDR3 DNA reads TGCGCCAGCAGTGAGTGGGGACTGAACACTGAAGCTTTCTTT.

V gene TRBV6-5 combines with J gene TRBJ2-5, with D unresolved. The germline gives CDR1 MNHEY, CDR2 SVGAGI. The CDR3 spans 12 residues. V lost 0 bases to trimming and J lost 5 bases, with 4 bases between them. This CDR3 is CASSYSLETQYF. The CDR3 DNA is TGTGCCAGCAGTTACTCGTTGGAGACCCAGTACTTC.

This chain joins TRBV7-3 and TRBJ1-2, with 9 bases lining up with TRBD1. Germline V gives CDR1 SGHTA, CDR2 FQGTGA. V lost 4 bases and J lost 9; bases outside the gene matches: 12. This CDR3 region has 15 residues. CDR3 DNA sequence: TGTGCCAGCAGCTCCGGAGTGGGACAGGGAAGGAGCTACACCTTC. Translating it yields CASSSGVGQGRSYTF.

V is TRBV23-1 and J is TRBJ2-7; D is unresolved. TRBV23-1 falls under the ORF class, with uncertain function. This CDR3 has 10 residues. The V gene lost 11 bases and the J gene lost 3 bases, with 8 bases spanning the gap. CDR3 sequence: CAPRLYEQYF. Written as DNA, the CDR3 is TGCGCCCCCAGACTCTACGAGCAGTACTTC.

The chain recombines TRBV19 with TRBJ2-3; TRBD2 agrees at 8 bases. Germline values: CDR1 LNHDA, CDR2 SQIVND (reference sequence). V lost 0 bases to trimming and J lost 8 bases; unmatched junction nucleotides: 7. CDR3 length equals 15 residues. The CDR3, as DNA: TGTGCCAGTAGTATAGATCGGGAGGGGCCGGGTACGCAGTATTTT. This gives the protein CASSIDREGPGTQYF. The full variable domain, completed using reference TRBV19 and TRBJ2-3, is DGGITQSPKYLFRKEGQNVTLSCEQNLNHDAMYWYRQDPGQGLRLIYYSQIVNDFQKGDIAEGYSVSREKKESFPLTVTSAQKNPTAFYLCASSIDREGPGTQYFGPGTRLTVL.

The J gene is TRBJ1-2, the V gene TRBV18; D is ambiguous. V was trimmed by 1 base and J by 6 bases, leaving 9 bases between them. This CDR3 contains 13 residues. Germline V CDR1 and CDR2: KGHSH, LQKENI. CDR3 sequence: CASSPLRQDGYTF. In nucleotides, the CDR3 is TGTGCCAGCTCACCACTTCGTCAGGATGGCTACACCTTC.

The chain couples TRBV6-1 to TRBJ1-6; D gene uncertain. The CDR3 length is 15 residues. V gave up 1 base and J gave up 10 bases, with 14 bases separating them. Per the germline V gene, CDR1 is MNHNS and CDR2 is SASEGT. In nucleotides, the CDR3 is TGTGCCAGCAGTGAAGGCCCGTCCGAACCCTCACCCCTCCACTTT. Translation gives CASSEGPSEPSPLHF.

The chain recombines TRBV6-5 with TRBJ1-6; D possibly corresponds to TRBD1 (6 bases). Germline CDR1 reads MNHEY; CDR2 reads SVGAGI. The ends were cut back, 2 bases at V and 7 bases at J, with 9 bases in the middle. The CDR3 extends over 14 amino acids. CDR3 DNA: TGTGCCAGCAGTTACCACAGGGTCAATTCACCCCTCCACTTT. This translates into CASSYHRVNSPLHF.

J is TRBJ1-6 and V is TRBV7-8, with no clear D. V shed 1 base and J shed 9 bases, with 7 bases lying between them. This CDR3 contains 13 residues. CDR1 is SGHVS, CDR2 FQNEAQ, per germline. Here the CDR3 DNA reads TGTGCCAGCAGCTTAGTGGCGGGTTCACCCCTCCACTTT. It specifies CASSLVAGSPLHF.

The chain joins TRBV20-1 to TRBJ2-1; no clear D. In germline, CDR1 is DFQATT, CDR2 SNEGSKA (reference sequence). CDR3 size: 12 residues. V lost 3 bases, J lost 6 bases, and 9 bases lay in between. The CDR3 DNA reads TGCAGTGCTAGTTCGGTCTTCAATGAGCAGTTCTTC. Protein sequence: CSASSVFNEQFF.

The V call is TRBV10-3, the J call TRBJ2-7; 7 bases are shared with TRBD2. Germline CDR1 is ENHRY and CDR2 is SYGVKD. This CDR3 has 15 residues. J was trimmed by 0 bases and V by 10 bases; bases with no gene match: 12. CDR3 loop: CASRWEGQSSYEQYF. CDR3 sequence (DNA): TGTGCCAGTCGGTGGGAGGGGCAGAGCTCCTACGAGCAGTACTTC.

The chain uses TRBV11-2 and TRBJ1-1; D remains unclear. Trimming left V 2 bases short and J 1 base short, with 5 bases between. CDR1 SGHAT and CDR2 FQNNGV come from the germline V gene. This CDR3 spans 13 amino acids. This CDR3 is CASSLLENTEAFF. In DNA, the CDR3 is TGTGCCAGCAGCTTACTCGAGAACACTGAAGCTTTCTTT.

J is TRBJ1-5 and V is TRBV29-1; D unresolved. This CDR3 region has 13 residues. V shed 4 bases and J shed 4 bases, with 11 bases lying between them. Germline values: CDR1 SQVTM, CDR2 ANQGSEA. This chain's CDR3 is CSVGPMANQPQHF. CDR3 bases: TGCAGCGTTGGGCCCATGGCGAATCAGCCCCAGCATTTT.

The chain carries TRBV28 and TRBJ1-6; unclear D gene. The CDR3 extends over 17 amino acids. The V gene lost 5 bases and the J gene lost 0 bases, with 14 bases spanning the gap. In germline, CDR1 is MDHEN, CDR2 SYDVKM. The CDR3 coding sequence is TGTGCCAGCAGTCTCCTGGACGTGAGCTCCTATAATTCACCCCTCCACTTT. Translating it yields CASSLLDVSSYNSPLHF.

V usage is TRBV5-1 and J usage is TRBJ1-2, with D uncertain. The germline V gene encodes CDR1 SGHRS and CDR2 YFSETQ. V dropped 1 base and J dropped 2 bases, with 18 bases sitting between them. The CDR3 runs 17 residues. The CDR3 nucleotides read TGCGCCAGCAGCTTGACGGGCGCCACCGGAGCAAACTATGGCTACACCTTC. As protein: CASSLTGATGANYGYTF.

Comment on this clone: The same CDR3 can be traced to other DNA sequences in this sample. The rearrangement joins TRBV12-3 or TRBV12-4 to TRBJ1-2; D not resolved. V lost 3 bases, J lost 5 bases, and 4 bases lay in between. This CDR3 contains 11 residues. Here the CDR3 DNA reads TGTGCCAGCAGTTTTGGGTATGGCTACACCTTC. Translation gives CASSFGYGYTF.

This chain's CDR3 is CASSISGVYNEQFF. For the CDR3, the DNA is TGTGCCAGCAGCATTTCGGGGGTCTACAATGAGCAGTTCTTC. V and J are TRBV14 and TRBJ2-1; a weak D match, TRBD2 (6 bases). V was shortened by 5 bases and J by 3 bases, with 11 bases between the two germline ends. The CDR3 totals 14 residues. Germline CDR1 SGHDN, CDR2 FVKESK.

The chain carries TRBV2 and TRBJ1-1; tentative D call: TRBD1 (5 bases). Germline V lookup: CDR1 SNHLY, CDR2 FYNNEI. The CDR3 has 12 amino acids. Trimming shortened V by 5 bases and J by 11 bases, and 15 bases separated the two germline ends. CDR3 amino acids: CASSPDSFRAFF. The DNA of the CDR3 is TGTGCCAGCAGTCCAGACAGCTTTAGGGCTTTCTTT. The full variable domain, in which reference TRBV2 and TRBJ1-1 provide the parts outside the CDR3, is EPEVTQTPSHQVTQMGQEVILRCVPISNHLYFYWYRQILGQKVEFLVSFYNNEISEKSEIFDDQFSVERPDGSNFTLKIRSTKLEDSAMYFCASSPDSFRAFFGQGTRLTVV.

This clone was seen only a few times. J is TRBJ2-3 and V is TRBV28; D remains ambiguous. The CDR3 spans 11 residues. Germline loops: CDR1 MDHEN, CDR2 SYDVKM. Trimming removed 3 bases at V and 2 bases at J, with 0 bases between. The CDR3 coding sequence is TGTGCCAGCAGTTTCACAGATACGCAGTATTTT. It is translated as CASSFTDTQYF.

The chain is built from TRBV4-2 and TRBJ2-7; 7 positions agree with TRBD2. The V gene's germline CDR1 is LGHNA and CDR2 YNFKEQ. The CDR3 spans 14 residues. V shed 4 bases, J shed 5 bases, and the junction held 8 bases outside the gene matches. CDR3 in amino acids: CASSPGRGNDEQYF. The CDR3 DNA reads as TGTGCCAGCAGCCCAGGGCGGGGGAACGACGAGCAGTACTTC.

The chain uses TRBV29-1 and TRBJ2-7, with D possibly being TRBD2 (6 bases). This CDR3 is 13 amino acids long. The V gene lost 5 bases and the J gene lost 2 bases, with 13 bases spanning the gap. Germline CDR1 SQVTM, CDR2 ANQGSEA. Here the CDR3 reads CSVLGLDTYEQYF. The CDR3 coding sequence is TGCAGCGTTTTGGGACTGGACACCTACGAGCAGTACTTC.

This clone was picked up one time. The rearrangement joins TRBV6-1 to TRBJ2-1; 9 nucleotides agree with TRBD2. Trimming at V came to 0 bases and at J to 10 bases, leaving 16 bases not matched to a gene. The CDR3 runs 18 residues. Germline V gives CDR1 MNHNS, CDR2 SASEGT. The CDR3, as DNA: TGTGCCAGCAGTGAAGCGGGGATAGCGGGGGCCAATATGGGAGAGCAGTTCTTC. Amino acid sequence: CASSEAGIAGANMGEQFF.

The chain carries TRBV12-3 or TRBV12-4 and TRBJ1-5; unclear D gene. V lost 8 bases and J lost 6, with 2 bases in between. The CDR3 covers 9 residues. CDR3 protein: CASGQPQHF. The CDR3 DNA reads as TGTGCCAGCGGTCAGCCCCAGCATTTT.